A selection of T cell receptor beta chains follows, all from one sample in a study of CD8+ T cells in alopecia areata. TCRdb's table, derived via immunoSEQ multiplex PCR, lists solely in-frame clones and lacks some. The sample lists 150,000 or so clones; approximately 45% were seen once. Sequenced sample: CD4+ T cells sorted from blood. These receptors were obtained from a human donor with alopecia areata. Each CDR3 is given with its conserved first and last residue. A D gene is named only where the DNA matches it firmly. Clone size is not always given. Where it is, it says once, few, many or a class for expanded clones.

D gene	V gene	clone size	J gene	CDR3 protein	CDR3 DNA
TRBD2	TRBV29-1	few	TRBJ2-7	CSVLAGGYEQYF	TGCAGCGTGCTAGCGGGAGGTTACGAGCAGTACTTC
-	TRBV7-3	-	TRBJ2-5	CASSLNWGETQYF	TGTGCCAGCAGCTTGAATTGGGGAGAGACCCAGTACTTC
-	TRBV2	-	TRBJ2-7	CASRENRVRQYF	TGTGCCAGCAGGGAAAACAGGGTGAGGCAGTACTTC
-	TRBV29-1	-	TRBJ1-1	CSVDGEGMGEAFF	TGCAGCGTGGACGGGGAGGGTATGGGTGAAGCTTTCTTT
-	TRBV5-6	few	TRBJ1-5	CASSFGLFNQPQHF	TGTGCCAGCAGCTTCGGACTGTTCAATCAGCCCCAGCATTTT
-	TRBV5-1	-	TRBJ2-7	CASSPEPDSYEQYF	TGCGCCAGCAGCCCGGAACCGGACAGCTACGAGCAGTACTTC
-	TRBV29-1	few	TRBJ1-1	CSVLDRPTEAFF	TGCAGCGTTCTCGACAGACCCACTGAAGCTTTCTTT
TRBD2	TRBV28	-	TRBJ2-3	CASSSPGSGSLTDTQYF	TGTGCCAGCAGTTCCCCGGGGAGCGGGAGCCTCACAGATACGCAGTATTTT
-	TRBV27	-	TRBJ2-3	CASSLRTPSGTDTQYF	TGTGCCAGCAGTTTACGGACTCCCTCGGGCACAGATACGCAGTATTTT
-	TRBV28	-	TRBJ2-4	CASSYPPLQLAKNIQYF	TGTGCCAGCAGCTACCCACCTCTTCAGCTAGCCAAAAACATTCAGTACTTC
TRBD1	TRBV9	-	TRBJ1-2	CASSARGTGAKGYTF	TGTGCCAGCAGCGCTCGGGGGACAGGGGCGAAGGGCTACACCTTC
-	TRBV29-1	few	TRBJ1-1	CSVEIGSGSGEAFF	TGCAGCGTTGAGATAGGGTCCGGAAGCGGTGAAGCTTTCTTT
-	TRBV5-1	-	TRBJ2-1	CASRAIYRSSYNEQFF	TGCGCCAGCAGGGCGATATACAGGTCCTCCTACAATGAGCAGTTCTTC
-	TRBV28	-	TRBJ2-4	CASTSTEFGNIQYF	TGTGCCAGCACGTCGACAGAGTTCGGGAACATTCAGTACTTC
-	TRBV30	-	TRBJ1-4	CAWSRLSENEKLFF	TGTGCCTGGAGTCGACTGTCAGAGAATGAAAAACTGTTTTTT
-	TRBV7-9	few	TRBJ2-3	CASSLPSSTDTQYF	TGTGCCAGCAGCTTGCCCTCTAGCACAGATACGCAGTATTTT
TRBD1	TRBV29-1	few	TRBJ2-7	CSVKDRVSHEQYF	TGCAGCGTGAAAGACAGGGTTTCCCACGAGCAGTACTTC
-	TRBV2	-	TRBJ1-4	CASNLDRTNEKLFF	TGTGCCAGCAACTTGGACAGAACTAATGAAAAACTGTTTTTT
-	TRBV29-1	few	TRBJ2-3	CSVPKGVSYATQYF	TGCAGCGTTCCCAAGGGAGTCAGTTACGCTACGCAGTATTTT
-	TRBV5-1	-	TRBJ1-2	CASSDFYGYTF	TGCGCCAGCAGCGATTTTTATGGCTACACCTTC
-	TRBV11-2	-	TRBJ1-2	CASRFTGSANYGYTF	TGTGCCAGCAGATTTACAGGGTCAGCTAACTATGGCTACACCTTC
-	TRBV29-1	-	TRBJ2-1	CSVERTGDRYNEQFF	TGCAGCGTTGAGAGAACGGGAGACCGCTACAATGAGCAGTTCTTC
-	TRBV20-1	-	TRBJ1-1	CSTRTPNEAFF	TGCAGTACTAGGACACCGAATGAAGCTTTCTTT
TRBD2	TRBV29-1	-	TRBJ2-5	CSVDPTSGRGETQYF	TGCAGCGTTGACCCAACTAGCGGGAGAGGCGAGACCCAGTACTTC
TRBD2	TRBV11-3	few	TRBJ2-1	CASSLGAGYYNEQFF	TGTGCCAGCAGCTTAGGAGCGGGATACTACAATGAGCAGTTCTTC
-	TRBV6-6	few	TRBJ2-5	CASSYGTLQETQYF	TGTGCCAGCAGTTACGGGACCCTCCAAGAGACCCAGTACTTC
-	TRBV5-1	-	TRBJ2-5	CASSLAETQYF	TGCGCCAGCAGCTTGGCCGAGACCCAGTACTTC
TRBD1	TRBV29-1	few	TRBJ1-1	CSGRGGSMNTEAFF	TGCAGCGGGAGAGGGGGCAGCATGAACACTGAAGCTTTCTTT
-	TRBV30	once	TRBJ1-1	CAWSLLLGTGTEAFF	TGTGCCTGGAGCCTACTGTTGGGGACCGGGACTGAAGCTTTCTTT
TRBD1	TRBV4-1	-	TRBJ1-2	CASSQGQGPNYGYTF	TGCGCCAGCAGCCAAGGACAGGGACCTAACTATGGCTACACCTTC
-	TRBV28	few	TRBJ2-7	CASRRDWGTYEQYF	TGTGCCAGCAGGCGAGACTGGGGAACCTACGAGCAGTACTTC
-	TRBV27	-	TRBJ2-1	CASSLSRWHEQFF	TGTGCCAGCAGTTTAAGTCGGTGGCATGAGCAGTTCTTC
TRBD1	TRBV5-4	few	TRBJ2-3	CASSYHRGRGTDTQYF	TGTGCCAGCAGCTACCACAGGGGACGGGGCACAGATACGCAGTATTTT
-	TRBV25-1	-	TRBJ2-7	CASRGGLLTYEQYF	TGTGCCAGCAGGGGGGGACTGCTAACCTACGAGCAGTACTTC
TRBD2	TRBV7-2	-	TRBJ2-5	CASSLGTSGRVTQETQYF	TGTGCCAGCAGCTTAGGGACTAGCGGGAGGGTTACGCAAGAGACCCAGTACTTC
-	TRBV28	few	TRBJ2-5	CASSLSGRDPLKTQYF	TGTGCCAGCAGTTTATCGGGCAGGGACCCCCTCAAGACCCAGTACTTC
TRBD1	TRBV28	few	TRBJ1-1	CASRIGQVSEAFF	TGTGCCAGCAGGATAGGACAGGTTTCTGAAGCTTTCTTT
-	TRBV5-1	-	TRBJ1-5	CASSLGDKNQPQHF	TGCGCCAGCAGCTTGGGGGACAAAAATCAGCCCCAGCATTTT
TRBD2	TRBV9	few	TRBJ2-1	CASSPTSGRARLGNEQFF	TGTGCCAGCAGCCCTACTAGCGGGAGGGCCAGGCTGGGAAATGAGCAGTTCTTC
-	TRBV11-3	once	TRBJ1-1	CASSPAQRNLNTEAFF	TGTGCCAGCAGCCCAGCCCAGAGGAACTTGAACACTGAAGCTTTCTTT
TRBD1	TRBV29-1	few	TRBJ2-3	CSVAKGAEDTQYF	TGCAGCGTTGCAAAGGGGGCCGAAGATACGCAGTATTTT
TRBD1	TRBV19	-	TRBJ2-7	CASRGTGDRDEQYF	TGTGCCAGTAGAGGGACGGGGGACAGGGACGAGCAGTACTTC
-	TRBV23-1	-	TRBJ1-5	CASSQSAWSPQHF	TGCGCCAGCAGTCAATCGGCATGGTCGCCCCAGCATTTT
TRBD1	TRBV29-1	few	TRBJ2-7	CSVVRQGEGYEQYF	TGCAGCGTTGTACGACAGGGTGAGGGCTACGAGCAGTACTTC
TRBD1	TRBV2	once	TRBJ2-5	CASSYRGPPTQETQYF	TGTGCCAGCAGTTACAGGGGCCCTCCTACCCAAGAGACCCAGTACTTC
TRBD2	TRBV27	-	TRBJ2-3	CASSSGLAGLPDTQYF	TGTGCCAGCAGTTCGGGACTAGCGGGACTTCCAGATACGCAGTATTTT
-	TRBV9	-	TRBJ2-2	CASSLAPNTGELFF	TGTGCCAGCAGTCTAGCGCCGAACACCGGGGAGCTGTTTTTT
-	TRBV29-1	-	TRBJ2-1	CSVGGIPHNEQFF	TGCAGCGTTGGGGGGATCCCACACAATGAGCAGTTCTTC